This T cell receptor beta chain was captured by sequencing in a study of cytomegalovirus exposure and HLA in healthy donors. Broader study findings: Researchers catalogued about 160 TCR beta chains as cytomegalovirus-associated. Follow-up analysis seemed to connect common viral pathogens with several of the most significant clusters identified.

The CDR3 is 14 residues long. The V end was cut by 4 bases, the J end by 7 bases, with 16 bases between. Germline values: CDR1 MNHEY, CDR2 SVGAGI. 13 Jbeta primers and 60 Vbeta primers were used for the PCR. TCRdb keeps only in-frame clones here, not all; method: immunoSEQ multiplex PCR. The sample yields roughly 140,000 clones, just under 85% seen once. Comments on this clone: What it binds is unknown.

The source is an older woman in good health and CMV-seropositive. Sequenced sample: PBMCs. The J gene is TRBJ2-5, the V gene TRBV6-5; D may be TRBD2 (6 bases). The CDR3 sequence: CASSSTPPGRTQYF. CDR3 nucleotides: TGTGCCAGCAGTTCAACTCCGCCCGGGAGGACCCAGTACTTC.